The next 10 T cell receptor beta chains were all read from a single sample in a study of T-cell reconstitution after alpha-beta-depleted transplantation in children. A library of TCRbeta sequences, prepared with unique molecular identifiers, was generated. MiXCR, applied by TCRdb to the PCR reads, yields one record per CDR3 protein. In the table there are about 540,000 distinct CDR3 sequences, about 18% of which are singletons. Sequences were derived from PBMCs from the stem cell graft donor, sampled from the stem cell graft. These receptors were obtained from a human donor who donated a stem cell graft to a child with acute lymphoblastic leukemia.

This clonotype was counted a few times. The rearrangement links TRBV9 to TRBJ1-2, with D possibly being TRBD1 (5 bases). The germline CDR1 and CDR2 sequences are SGDLS and YYNGEE. V gave up 1 base and J gave up 4 bases, with 26 bases separating them. This CDR3 spans 19 amino acids. The CDR3 loop reads CASSVSFVTVERSGYGYTF. In DNA form, the CDR3 reads TGTGCCAGCAGCGTAAGTTTTGTGACAGTTGAGCGGTCGGGCTATGGCTACACCTTC.

This clonotype was counted a few times. The V gene is TRBV15, the J gene TRBJ2-1, with D perhaps matching TRBD2 (5 bases). CDR3 length: 13 amino acids. Trimming removed 5 bases at V and 4 bases at J, with 9 bases between. The germline CDR1 and CDR2 sequences are LNHNV and YYDKDF (reference sequence). The chain's CDR3 is CATSRTGYNEQFF. In DNA form, the CDR3 reads TGTGCCACCAGCCGGACTGGTTACAATGAGCAGTTCTTC. The variable domain in full, completed from reference TRBV15 and TRBJ2-1, reads DAMVIQNPRYQVTQFGKPVTLSCSQTLNHNVMYWYQQKSSQAPKLLFHYYDKDFNNEADTPDNFQSRRPNTSFCFLDIRSPGLGDTAMYLCATSRTGYNEQFFGPGTRLTVL.

This clonotype occurred a few times. The V and J genes are TRBV7-8 and TRBJ2-7, with D unclear. Trimming removed 0 bases from V and 2 bases from J, with 5 bases in between. This CDR3 has 13 amino acids. Looked up from germline, CDR1 is SGHVS and CDR2 is FQNEAQ. Here the CDR3 reads CASSLAVTYEQYF. In DNA form, the CDR3 reads TGTGCCAGCAGCTTAGCTGTTACCTACGAGCAGTACTTC.

The chain joins TRBV14 to TRBJ2-4; D is possibly TRBD1 or TRBD2 (5 bases each). CDR1 and CDR2 (germline): SGHDN, FVKESK. This CDR3 spans 14 amino acids. The V gene lost 3 bases and the J gene lost 6 bases, with 12 bases spanning the gap. CDR3 sequence (DNA): TGTGCCAGCAGCCAGGACTGGGGCTTAAACATTCAGTACTTC. This gives the protein CASSQDWGLNIQYF. Filled out from reference TRBV14 and TRBJ2-4, the complete variable domain reads EAGVTQFPSHSVIEKGQTVTLRCDPISGHDNLYWYRRVMGKEIKFLLHFVKESKQDESGMPNNRFLAERTGGTYSTLKVQPAELEDSGVYFCASSQDWGLNIQYFGAGTRLSVL.

There are many counts of this clonotype. This rearrangement joins TRBV7-9 to TRBJ1-5; D is perhaps TRBD1 (6 bases). This CDR3 region has 14 residues. V was clipped by 5 bases and J by 3 bases, with 11 bases between them. In germline, CDR1 is SEHNR, CDR2 FQNEAQ (reference sequence). CDR3 sequence reads: CASSADSPNQPQHF. The DNA of the CDR3 is TGTGCCAGCAGCGCGGACAGTCCCAATCAGCCCCAGCATTTT.

The CDR3 sequence: CAWPVGNTEAFF. DNA for the CDR3: TGTGCCTGGCCCGTAGGGAACACTGAAGCTTTCTTT. The chain links TRBV2 to TRBJ1-1; D call uncertain. Per germline, CDR1 SNHLY and CDR2 FYNNEI. The V end lost 11 bases, the J end lost 1 base, and 11 bases lay between the germline ends. CDR3 length: 12 amino acids.

This clonotype was counted a few times. The rearrangement links TRBV29-1 to TRBJ2-1; TRBD2 might be the D (6 bases). Germline CDR1 and CDR2: SQVTM and ANQGSEA. V lost 3 bases, J lost 5 bases, and 8 bases lay in between. This CDR3 is 12 amino acids long. CDR3 sequence reads: CSVDGGDNEQFF. CDR3 DNA sequence: TGCAGCGTTGACGGAGGGGACAATGAGCAGTTCTTC.

The chain carries TRBV20-1 and TRBJ2-7; TRBD2 is a possible D gene (6 bases). This CDR3 has 10 residues. Germline V gene data show CDR1 as DFQATT and CDR2 as SNEGSKA (reference sequence). The CDR3 nucleotides are TGCAGCCTCGGGAGTCACGAGCAGTACTTC. This codes for CSLGSHEQYF.

This chain joins TRBV5-1 and TRBJ2-1; 10 nucleotides line up with TRBD2. V gave up 5 bases and J gave up 9 bases; unmatched junction bases: 8. The CDR3 is 14 residues long. In germline, CDR1 is SGHRS, CDR2 YFSETQ. This CDR3 is CASRFPSGSSEQFF. The CDR3 DNA follows: TGCGCCAGCAGGTTCCCTAGCGGGAGCAGTGAGCAGTTCTTC.

DNA of the CDR3: TGCAGTGCTCCCCCCGGGACTAGCGGGAATCCGTCTCGGAATGAGCAGTTCTTC. Amino acids: CSAPPGTSGNPSRNEQFF. The chain links TRBV20-1 to TRBJ2-1, with 13 bases lining up with TRBD2. This CDR3 has 18 residues. J gave up 7 bases and V 5 bases, and 17 bases lay outside the gene matches. Germline V CDR1 and CDR2: DFQATT, SNEGSKA (reference sequence).